This T cell receptor beta chain was identified during a study of molecular identifiers for immune sequencing clone quantification. Study-wide points: With a barcode shared among identical TCR molecules, highly expanded clone sizes could be underestimated. Clones above 20 RNA copies held over 98% of effector molecules, under 1% in naive cells.

A CD8+CD4-CCR7+CD45RA+ gate was used to sort naive CD8 T cells. Germline CDR1 and CDR2: SQVTM and ANQGSEA. CDR3 size: 14 residues. To note about this clonotype: What it binds is not known. The CDR3 ends on some other residue instead of the conserved phenylalanine or tryptophan, so this is likely a read error.

Bulk libraries came from a prior protocol with listed TCR primers. In TCRdb, the PCR reads were re-called with MiXCR into one record per CDR3 protein. The sample includes 600,000 to 650,000 distinct CDR3 sequences, just under 20% of them seen just once. The chain couples TRBV29-1 to TRBJ2-1; 14 bases map to TRBD2. This TCR came from a human donor in good health. Some libraries in this study had Jurkat cell RNA spiked in. Specimen: naive CD8+ T cells from blood, with Jurkat cell RNA spiked in. As for subset: FACS-sorted CD8+CD4-CCR7+CD45RA+ naive T cells. CDR3 amino acids: CSVAGTSGSFEQFL. The CDR3, as DNA: TGTAGCGTCGCCGGGACTAGCGGGAGCTTTGAGCAGTTCCTC.